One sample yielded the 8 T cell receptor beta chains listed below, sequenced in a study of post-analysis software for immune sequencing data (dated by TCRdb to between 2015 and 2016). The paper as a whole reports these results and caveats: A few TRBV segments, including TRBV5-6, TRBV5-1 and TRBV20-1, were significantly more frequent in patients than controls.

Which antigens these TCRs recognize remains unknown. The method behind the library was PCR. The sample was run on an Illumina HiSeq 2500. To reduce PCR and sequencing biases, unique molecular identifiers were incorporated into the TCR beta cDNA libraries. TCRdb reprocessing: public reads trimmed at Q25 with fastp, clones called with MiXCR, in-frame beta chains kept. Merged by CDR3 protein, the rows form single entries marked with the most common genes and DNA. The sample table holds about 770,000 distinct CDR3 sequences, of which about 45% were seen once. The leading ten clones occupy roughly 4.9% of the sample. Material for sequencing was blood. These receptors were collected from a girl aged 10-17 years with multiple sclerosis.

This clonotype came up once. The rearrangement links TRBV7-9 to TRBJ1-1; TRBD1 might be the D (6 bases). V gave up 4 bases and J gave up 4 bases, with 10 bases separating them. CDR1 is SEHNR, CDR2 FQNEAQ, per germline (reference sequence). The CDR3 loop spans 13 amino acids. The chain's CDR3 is CASSSGAVTEAFF. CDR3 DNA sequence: TGTGCCAGCAGCTCAGGGGCGGTCACTGAAGCTTTCTTT.

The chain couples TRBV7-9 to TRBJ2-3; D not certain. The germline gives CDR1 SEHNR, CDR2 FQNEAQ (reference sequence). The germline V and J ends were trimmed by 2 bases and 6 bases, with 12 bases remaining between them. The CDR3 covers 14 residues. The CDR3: CASSLSTGGDTQYF. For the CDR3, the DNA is TGTGCCAGCAGCTTATCGACGGGTGGGGATACGCAGTATTTT.

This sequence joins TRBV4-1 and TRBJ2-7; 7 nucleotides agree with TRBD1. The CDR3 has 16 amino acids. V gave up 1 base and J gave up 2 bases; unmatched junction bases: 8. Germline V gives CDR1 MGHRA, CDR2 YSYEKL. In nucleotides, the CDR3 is TGCGCCAGCAGCCAAGGCCCCGGGACAGCCGCCTACGAGCAGTACTTC. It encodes CASSQGPGTAAYEQYF.

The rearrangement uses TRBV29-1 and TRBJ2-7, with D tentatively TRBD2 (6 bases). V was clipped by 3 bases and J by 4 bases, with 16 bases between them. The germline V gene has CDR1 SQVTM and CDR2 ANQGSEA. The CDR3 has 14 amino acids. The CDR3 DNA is TGCAGCGTTGAGGGACCGGGAGCGAGGTACGAGCAGTACTTC. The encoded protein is CSVEGPGARYEQYF.

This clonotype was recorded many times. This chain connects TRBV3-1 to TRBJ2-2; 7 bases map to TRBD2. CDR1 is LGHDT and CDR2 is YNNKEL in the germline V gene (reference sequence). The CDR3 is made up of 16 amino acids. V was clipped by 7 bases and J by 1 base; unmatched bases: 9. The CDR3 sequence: CASTRGLDGNTGELFF. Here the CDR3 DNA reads TGTGCCAGCACCCGCGGACTAGATGGGAACACCGGGGAGCTGTTTTTT.

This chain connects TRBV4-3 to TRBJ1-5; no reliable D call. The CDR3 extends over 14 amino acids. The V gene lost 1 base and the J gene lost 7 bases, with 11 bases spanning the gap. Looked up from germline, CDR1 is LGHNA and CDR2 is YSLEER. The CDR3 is CASSQVIGGQPQHF. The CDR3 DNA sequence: TGCGCCAGCAGCCAAGTGATCGGAGGGCAGCCCCAGCATTTT.

The chain's CDR3 is CSARDGPNRGAEAFF. In DNA form, the CDR3 reads TGCAGTGCTAGAGATGGCCCCAACAGGGGGGCTGAAGCTTTCTTT. V gene TRBV20-1 combines with J gene TRBJ1-1; 8 bases fit TRBD1. The length of the CDR3 is 15 residues. V trimming: 0 bases; J trimming: 6 bases; junction bases outside the gene matches: 9. From germline, CDR1 is DFQATT and CDR2 SNEGSKA (reference sequence).

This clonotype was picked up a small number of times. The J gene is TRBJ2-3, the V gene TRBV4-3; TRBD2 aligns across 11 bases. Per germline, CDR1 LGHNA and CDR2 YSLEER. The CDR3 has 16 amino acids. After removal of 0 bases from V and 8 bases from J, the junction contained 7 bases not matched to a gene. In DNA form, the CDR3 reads TGCGCCAGCAGCCAAGATGCGCTAGCGGGAGGAGGTACGCAGTATTTT. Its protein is CASSQDALAGGGTQYF.